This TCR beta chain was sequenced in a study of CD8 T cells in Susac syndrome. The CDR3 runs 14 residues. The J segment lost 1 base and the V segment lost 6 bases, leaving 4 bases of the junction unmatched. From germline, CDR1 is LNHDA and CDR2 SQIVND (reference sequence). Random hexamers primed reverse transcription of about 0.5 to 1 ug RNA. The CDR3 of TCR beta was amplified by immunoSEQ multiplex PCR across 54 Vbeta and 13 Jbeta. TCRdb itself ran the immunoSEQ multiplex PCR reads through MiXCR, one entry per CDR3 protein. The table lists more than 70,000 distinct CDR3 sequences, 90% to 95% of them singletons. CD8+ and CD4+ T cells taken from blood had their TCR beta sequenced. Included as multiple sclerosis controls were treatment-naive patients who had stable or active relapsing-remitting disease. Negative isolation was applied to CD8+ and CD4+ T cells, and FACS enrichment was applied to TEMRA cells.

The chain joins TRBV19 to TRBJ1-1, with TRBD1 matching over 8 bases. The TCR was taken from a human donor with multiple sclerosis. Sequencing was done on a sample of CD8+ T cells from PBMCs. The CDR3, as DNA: TGTGCCAGTAGAGTCGGGACAGGGAACACTGAAGCTTTCTTT. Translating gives CASRVGTGNTEAFF. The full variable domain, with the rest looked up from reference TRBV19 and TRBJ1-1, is DGGITQSPKYLFRKEGQNVTLSCEQNLNHDAMYWYRQDPGQGLRLIYYSQIVNDFQKGDIAEGYSVSREKKESFPLTVTSAQKNPTAFYLCASRVGTGNTEAFFGQGTRLTVV.